This T cell receptor beta chain was sequenced during a study of shared clonotypes between healthy human individuals. Overall study findings and caveats: Deeper or shallower sequencing was expected to change how clonotypes are shared among donors. It was the few donors that limited the genetic and exposure-history diversity represented.

Method: immunoSEQ multiplex PCR; TCRdb's copy keeps in-frame clones and lacks some. The sample lists approximately 1,000,000 clones, 77% occurring once. J was trimmed by 1 base and V by 4 bases; bases with no gene match: 11. The V gene's germline CDR1 is SGHRS and CDR2 YFSETQ. The length of the CDR3 is 18 residues. On this clone: Antigen unknown.

Sequenced material: memory CD4+ T cells from PBMCs. Subset specified: CD45RA-negative fraction. The receptor comes from a man younger than 30 in good health. Some clones in this sample may be carry-over from other donors' samples. The chain has TRBV5-1 and TRBJ2-2; 9 bases line up with TRBD2. The CDR3 loop reads CASSLLSSGSVNTGELFF. CDR3 nucleotide sequence: TGCGCCAGCAGCCTTTTAAGTAGCGGGAGTGTGAACACCGGGGAGCTGTTTTTT.